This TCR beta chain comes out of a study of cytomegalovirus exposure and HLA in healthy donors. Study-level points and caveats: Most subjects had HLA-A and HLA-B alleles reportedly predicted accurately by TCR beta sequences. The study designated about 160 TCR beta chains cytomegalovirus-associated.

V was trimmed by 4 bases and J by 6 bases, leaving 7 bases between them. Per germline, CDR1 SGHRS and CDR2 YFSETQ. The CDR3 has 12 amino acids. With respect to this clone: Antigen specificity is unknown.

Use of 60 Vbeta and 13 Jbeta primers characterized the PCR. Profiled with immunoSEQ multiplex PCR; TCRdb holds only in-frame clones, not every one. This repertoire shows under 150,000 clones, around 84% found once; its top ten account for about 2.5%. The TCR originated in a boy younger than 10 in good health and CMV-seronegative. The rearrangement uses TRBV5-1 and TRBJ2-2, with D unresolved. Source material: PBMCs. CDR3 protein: CASSISPGELFF. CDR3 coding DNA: TGCGCCAGCAGCATCAGTCCCGGGGAGCTGTTTTTT.